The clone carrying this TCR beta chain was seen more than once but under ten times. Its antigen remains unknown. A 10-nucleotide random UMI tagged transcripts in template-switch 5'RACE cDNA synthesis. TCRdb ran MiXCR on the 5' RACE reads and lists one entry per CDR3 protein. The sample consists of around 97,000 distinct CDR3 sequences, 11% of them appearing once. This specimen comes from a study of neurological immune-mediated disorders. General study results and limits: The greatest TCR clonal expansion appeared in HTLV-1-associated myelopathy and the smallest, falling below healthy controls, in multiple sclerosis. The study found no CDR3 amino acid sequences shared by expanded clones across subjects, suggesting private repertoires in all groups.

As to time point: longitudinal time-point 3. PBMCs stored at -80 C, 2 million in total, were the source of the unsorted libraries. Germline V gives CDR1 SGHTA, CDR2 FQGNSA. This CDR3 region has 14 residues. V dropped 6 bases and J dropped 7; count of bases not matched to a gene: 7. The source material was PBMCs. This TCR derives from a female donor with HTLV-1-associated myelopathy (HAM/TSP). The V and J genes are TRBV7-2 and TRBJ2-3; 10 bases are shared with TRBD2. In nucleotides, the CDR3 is TGTGCCAGCAGGGGGACTAGCGCAGTAAATACGCAGTATTTT. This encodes CASRGTSAVNTQYF.